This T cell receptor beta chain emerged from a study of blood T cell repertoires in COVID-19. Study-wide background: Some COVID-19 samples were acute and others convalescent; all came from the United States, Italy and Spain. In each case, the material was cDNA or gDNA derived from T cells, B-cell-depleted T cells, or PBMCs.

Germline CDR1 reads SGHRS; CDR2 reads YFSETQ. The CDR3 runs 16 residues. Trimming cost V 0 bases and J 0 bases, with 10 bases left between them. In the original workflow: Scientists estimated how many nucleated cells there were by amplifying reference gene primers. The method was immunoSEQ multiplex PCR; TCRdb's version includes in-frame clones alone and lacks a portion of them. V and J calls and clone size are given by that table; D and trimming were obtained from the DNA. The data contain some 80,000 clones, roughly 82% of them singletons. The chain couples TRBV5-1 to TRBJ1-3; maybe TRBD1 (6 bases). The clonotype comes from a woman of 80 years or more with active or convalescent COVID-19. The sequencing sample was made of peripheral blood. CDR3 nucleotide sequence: TGCGCCAGCAGCTTGGTTGGCAGGGGCTCTGGAAACACCATATATTTT. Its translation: CASSLVGRGSGNTIYF. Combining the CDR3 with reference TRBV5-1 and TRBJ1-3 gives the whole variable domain KAGVTQTPRYLIKTRGQQVTLSCSPISGHRSVSWYQQTPGQGLQFLFEYFSETQRNKGNFPGRFSGRQFSNSRSEMNVSTLELGDSALYLCASSLVGRGSGNTIYFGEGSWLTVV.